These 27 T cell receptor beta chains originate from one sample sequenced in a study of T-cell memory formation after mild COVID-19. Via MiXCR, TCRdb re-called the 5' RACE reads, giving one row per CDR3 protein. This table has 250,000 to 300,000 distinct CDR3 sequences, 15% to 20% appearing once. Source material: PBMCs or a T cell subset sorted from them (not recorded which). The origin of the receptors is a man between 18 and 35 years old who had mild COVID-19 (a few samples of this study predate the infection). Cell type and time point are not known.

The chain recombines TRBV7-9 with TRBJ2-1; no definite D call. Trimming cost V 3 bases and J 8 bases, with 17 bases left between them. CDR3 size: 15 residues. Germline CDR1 SEHNR, CDR2 FQNEAQ (reference sequence). The CDR3 DNA follows: TGTGCCAGCAGCTTCGGAGACTTTCGAGCCGATGAGCAGTTCTTC. Residues: CASSFGDFRADEQFF.

This clonotype came up many times. The chain links TRBV7-2 to TRBJ2-2, with a weak D call TRBD1 (5 bases). The CDR3 length is 14 residues. From germline, CDR1 is SGHTA and CDR2 FQGNSA. Trimming removed 5 bases from V and 5 bases from J, with 12 bases in between. The DNA of the CDR3 is TGTGCCAGCAGCCCAATACAGGAAACCGGGGAGCTGTTTTTT. Protein: CASSPIQETGELFF.

This clonotype showed up just a few times. The rearrangement joins TRBV7-9 to TRBJ2-5, with D maybe TRBD1 (7 bases). Germline CDR1 and CDR2: SEHNR and FQNEAQ (reference sequence). Trimming took off 2 bases at V and 5 bases at J, with 21 bases between the two ends. CDR3 size: 17 residues. CDR3 in DNA: TGTGCCAGCAGCTTACCGGGACAGACACCCCGGGGGGAGACCCAGTACTTC. Its translation: CASSLPGQTPRGETQYF.

In this sample, this clonotype turned up a few times. V gene TRBV29-1 combines with J gene TRBJ2-7, with D possibly being TRBD1 or TRBD2 (5 bases each). Germline V lookup: CDR1 SQVTM, CDR2 ANQGSEA. The CDR3 has 16 amino acids. Trimming cost V 3 bases and J 7 bases, with 25 bases left between them. CDR3 sequence: CSVEVTGTGSRREQYF. CDR3 coding DNA: TGCAGCGTTGAGGTAACCGGGACGGGATCGAGAAGGGAGCAGTACTTC.

This clonotype was counted at least ten times. The rearrangement links TRBV18 to TRBJ1-2; D is possibly TRBD1 (6 bases). Germline lookup yields CDR1 KGHSH and CDR2 LQKENI. Trimming pared 3 bases from V and 13 bases from J, leaving 15 bases between. The CDR3 is 12 residues long. The CDR3 DNA reads as TGTGCCAGCTCACCCGGACAGTGGGGTTTCACCTTC. This translates into CASSPGQWGFTF.

The chain is built from TRBV7-9 and TRBJ2-5, with D maybe TRBD1 (5 bases). This CDR3 has 15 amino acids. V lost 1 base and J 5 bases, leaving 14 bases between the germline ends. Per the germline V gene, CDR1 is SEHNR and CDR2 is FQNEAQ (reference sequence). CDR3 sequence (DNA): TGTGCCAGCAGCTTAGGAGCCCAAGGGGCGGAGACCCAGTACTTC. Its translation is CASSLGAQGAETQYF.

This clonotype was picked up a small number of times. V is TRBV20-1 and J is TRBJ2-7; the D gene is possibly TRBD2 (7 bases). Between the trimmed V and J ends, which lost 3 bases and 1 base, there was a span of 10 bases. Germline V gene sequence: CDR1 DFQATT, CDR2 SNEGSKA (reference sequence). The CDR3 sequence is 13 residues long. In DNA, the CDR3 is TGCAGTGCTAGTGCGGGGGCTTCCTACGAGCAGTACTTC. It translates to CSASAGASYEQYF.

This clonotype has only a few counts. This chain connects TRBV9 to TRBJ2-5; tentative D call: TRBD1 (5 bases). This CDR3 region has 14 residues. Trimming stripped 4 bases from V and 0 bases from J, with 10 bases between. Germline CDR1 is SGDLS and CDR2 is YYNGEE. CDR3 in DNA: TGTGCCAGCAGCCCCAGGGCCTACCAAGAGACCCAGTACTTC. Translation: CASSPRAYQETQYF.

This clonotype was found a few times. The chain employs TRBV15 and TRBJ2-3, with a tentative D call TRBD2 (5 bases). This CDR3 comprises 15 residues. Germline V gives CDR1 LNHNV, CDR2 YYDKDF (reference sequence). V lost 0 bases and J lost 0, with 7 bases in between. The CDR3 DNA reads as TGTGCCACCAGCAGAGAGGAGGCTAGCACAGATACGCAGTATTTT. It yields the protein CATSREEASTDTQYF.

This clonotype was observed many times. The rearrangement links TRBV5-1 to TRBJ2-1, with 7 positions matching TRBD2. The CDR3 is made up of 14 amino acids. Trimming took 5 bases from V and 5 from J; bases not matched to a gene: 7. The germline V gene has CDR1 SGHRS and CDR2 YFSETQ. Here the CDR3 reads CASRGGGLNNEQFF. The DNA of the CDR3 is TGCGCCAGCAGGGGCGGGGGTTTAAACAATGAGCAGTTCTTC.

This clonotype has at least ten counts. CDR3 in DNA: TGTGCCAGCAGCGGTTCAGGCAATCAGCCCCAGCATTTT. It encodes CASSGSGNQPQHF. V is TRBV3-1 and J is TRBJ1-5; no definite D call. Trimming took off 5 bases at V and 2 bases at J, with 7 bases between the two ends. The CDR3 is made up of 13 amino acids. Germline V gene data show CDR1 as LGHDT and CDR2 as YNNKEL (reference sequence).

The chain joins TRBV7-6 to TRBJ2-5, with TRBD2 as a possible D gene (6 bases). CDR3 length: 17 amino acids. In germline, CDR1 is SGHVS, CDR2 FNYEAQ. V shed 3 bases and J shed 2 bases, with 19 bases lying between them. The CDR3 nucleotides are TGTGCCAGCAGCTTTATCCCGGCGGCTAGCGTACAAGAGACCCAGTACTTC. Translation: CASSFIPAASVQETQYF.

The gene calls are TRBV20-1 and TRBJ2-2; D is uncertain. CDR1 DFQATT and CDR2 SNEGSKA come from the germline V gene (reference sequence). V lost 6 bases, J lost 2 bases, and 13 bases lay in between. CDR3 size: 14 residues. The CDR3 protein is CSAPGGLNTGELFF. DNA for the CDR3: TGCAGTGCCCCCGGTGGGCTCAACACCGGGGAGCTGTTTTTT.

The rearrangement links TRBV11-2 to TRBJ1-1; no firm D call. CDR3 length: 16 amino acids. Germline V lookup: CDR1 SGHAT, CDR2 FQNNGV. Trimming shortened V by 6 bases and J by 0 bases, and 17 bases separated the two germline ends. CDR3: CASRSWSGDMNTEAFF. The CDR3 coding sequence is TGTGCCAGCAGGTCCTGGAGCGGCGACATGAACACTGAAGCTTTCTTT.

The chain joins TRBV9 to TRBJ2-4, with 7 bases lining up with TRBD1. V shed 4 bases, J shed 1 base, and the junction held 2 bases outside the gene matches. The CDR3 contains 14 residues. Germline V gene data show CDR1 as SGDLS and CDR2 as YYNGEE. The CDR3 sequence is CASSPTGAKNIQYF. CDR3 in DNA: TGTGCCAGCAGCCCGACAGGGGCCAAAAACATTCAGTACTTC.

This chain joins TRBV10-3 and TRBJ1-4; the D is unclear. The ends were cut back, 0 bases at V and 5 bases at J, with 10 bases in the middle. This CDR3 has 15 amino acids. Germline CDR1 ENHRY, CDR2 SYGVKD. The CDR3 protein is CAISESRAQNEKLFF. CDR3 nucleotides: TGTGCCATCAGTGAGTCAAGGGCCCAAAATGAAAAACTGTTTTTT.

This clonotype appeared a few times. This chain uses TRBV27 with TRBJ2-5; TRBD1 aligns across 7 bases. The J segment lost 1 base and the V segment lost 5 bases, leaving 7 bases of the junction unmatched. This CDR3 comprises 15 residues. Germline V gene lookup returns CDR1 MNHEY and CDR2 SMNVEV (reference sequence). The DNA for the CDR3 is TGTGCCAGCAGTAAACGGGGACAGATCCAAGAGACCCAGTACTTC. It yields the protein CASSKRGQIQETQYF.

The V gene is TRBV2, the J gene TRBJ2-2; D remains unclear. Per the germline V gene, CDR1 is SNHLY and CDR2 is FYNNEI. Between the trimmed V and J ends, which lost 4 bases and 2 bases, there was a span of 8 bases. The CDR3 runs 14 residues. CDR3 sequence: CASSGIRNTGELFF. The CDR3 coding sequence is TGTGCCAGCAGTGGGATCCGTAACACCGGGGAGCTGTTTTTT.

This clonotype was counted between two and nine times. The rearrangement links TRBV6-5 to TRBJ2-7; TRBD1 or TRBD2 may be the D gene (6 bases each). This CDR3 contains 15 residues. Germline values: CDR1 MNHEY, CDR2 SVGAGI. The V and J ends lost 2 bases and 7 bases respectively, with 18 bases between them. CDR3 region: CASSYHTGGPFEQYF. DNA for the CDR3: TGTGCCAGCAGTTACCATACCGGGGGCCCCTTTGAGCAGTACTTC.

This clonotype has a handful of counts. The chain carries TRBV4-2 and TRBJ2-2; 11 bases are shared with TRBD2. This CDR3 region has 17 residues. Trimming removed 2 bases from V and 7 bases from J; junction bases left unmatched: 9. CDR1 LGHNA and CDR2 YNFKEQ come from the germline V gene. The CDR3 DNA reads as TGTGCCAGCAGCCAAAGGAGGGCTAGCGGGGGGAACGGGGAGCTGTTTTTT. Its translation is CASSQRRASGGNGELFF.

This clonotype was observed a handful of times. V is TRBV12-3 or TRBV12-4 and J is TRBJ1-6; 8 bases fit TRBD1. V was clipped by 3 bases and J by 9 bases; unmatched bases: 4. The CDR3 is made up of 14 amino acids. The CDR3 sequence: CASSFQGAGSPLHF. The CDR3 bases are TGTGCCAGCAGTTTTCAGGGGGCAGGTTCACCCCTCCACTTT.

The chain recombines TRBV4-1 with TRBJ1-5, with 9 bases matching TRBD1. V was clipped by 3 bases and J by 6 bases; unmatched bases: 6. From germline, CDR1 is MGHRA and CDR2 YSYEKL. The CDR3 runs to 15 residues. CDR3 bases: TGCGCCAGCAGCCATTCAGGACAGGGGAGTCAGCCCCAGCATTTT. Its protein is CASSHSGQGSQPQHF.

This clonotype was detected many times. V usage is TRBV15 and J usage is TRBJ2-1, with TRBD2 matching over 8 bases. The CDR3 consists of 15 residues. J lost 2 bases, V lost 1 base, and 1 base had no gene match. Germline CDR1 reads LNHNV; CDR2 reads YYDKDF (reference sequence). DNA for the CDR3: TGTGCCACCAGCAGAGTCGGGGGGGCCTACAATGAGCAGTTCTTC. This translates into CATSRVGGAYNEQFF.

In the case of this clonotype: A read error is likely, as this CDR3 ends without the conserved phenylalanine or tryptophan. The rearrangement uses TRBV6-5 and TRBJ2-5; D gene uncertain. Germline assignment: CDR1 MNHEY and CDR2 SVGAGI. There are 14 residues in the CDR3. Trimming took off 4 bases at V and 5 bases at J, with 14 bases between the two ends. The CDR3 here is CASSSRSARETQYL. Written as DNA, the CDR3 is TGTGCCAGCAGTTCTAGGTCGGCACGGGAGACCCAGTACTTG.

The chain links TRBV25-1 to TRBJ1-2; D call uncertain. The CDR3 sequence is 14 residues long. Germline CDR1 is MGHDK and CDR2 is SYGVNS. V gave up 4 bases and J gave up 7 bases, with 16 bases separating them. The CDR3 reads CASSAPGSIGGYTF. The CDR3 coding sequence is TGTGCCAGCAGTGCCCCCGGGAGTATAGGTGGCTACACCTTC.

This clonotype was seen at least ten times. The chain combines TRBV7-3 with TRBJ2-3, with TRBD1 matching 7 bases. The junction had 3 bases not matched to a gene; V was cut back by 2 bases and J by 1 base. The V gene's germline CDR1 is SGHTA and CDR2 FQGTGA. This CDR3 contains 15 residues. CDR3 in DNA: TGTGCCAGCAGCTTATTCGGACAGGGCACAGATACGCAGTATTTT. Translated: CASSLFGQGTDTQYF.

This clonotype showed up just a few times. The V and J genes are TRBV7-2 and TRBJ1-2; D unclear. V was clipped by 3 bases and J by 5 bases, with 13 bases between them. In germline, CDR1 is SGHTA, CDR2 FQGNSA. There are 14 residues in the CDR3. This CDR3 reads CASSFPRSGYGYTF. DNA for the CDR3: TGTGCCAGCAGCTTCCCACGGAGTGGGTATGGCTACACCTTC.